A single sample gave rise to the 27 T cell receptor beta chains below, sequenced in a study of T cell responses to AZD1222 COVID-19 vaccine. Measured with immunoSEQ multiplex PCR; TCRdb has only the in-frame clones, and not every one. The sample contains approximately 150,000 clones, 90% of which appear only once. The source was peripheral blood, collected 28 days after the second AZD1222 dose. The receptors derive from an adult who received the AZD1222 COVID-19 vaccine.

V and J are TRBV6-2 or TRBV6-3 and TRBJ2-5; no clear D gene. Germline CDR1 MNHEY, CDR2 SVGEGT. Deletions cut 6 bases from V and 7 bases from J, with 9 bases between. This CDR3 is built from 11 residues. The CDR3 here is CASSPSSTQYF. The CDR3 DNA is TGTGCCAGCAGCCCATCCTCGACCCAGTACTTC.

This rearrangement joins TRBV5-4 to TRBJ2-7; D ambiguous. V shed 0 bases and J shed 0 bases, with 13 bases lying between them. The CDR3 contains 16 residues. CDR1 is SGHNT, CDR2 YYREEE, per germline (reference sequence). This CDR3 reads CASSLASPGSSYEQYF. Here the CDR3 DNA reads TGTGCCAGCAGCTTGGCGTCGCCGGGTTCCTCCTACGAGCAGTACTTC.

The CDR3 bases are TGTGCCAGCAGTTTAAGTGTAAGCAATCAGCCCCAGCATTTT. It encodes CASSLSVSNQPQHF. The rearrangement links TRBV25-1 to TRBJ1-5; D call uncertain. Germline CDR1 is MGHDK and CDR2 is SYGVNS. Trimming left V 5 bases short and J 1 base short, with 9 bases between. The CDR3 length is 14 residues.

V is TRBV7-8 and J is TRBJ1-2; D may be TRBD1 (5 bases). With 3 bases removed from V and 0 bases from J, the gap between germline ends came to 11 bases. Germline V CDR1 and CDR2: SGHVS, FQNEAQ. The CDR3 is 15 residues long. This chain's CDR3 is CASSLAVGANYGYTF. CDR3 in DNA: TGTGCCAGCAGCTTGGCAGTAGGGGCTAACTATGGCTACACCTTC.

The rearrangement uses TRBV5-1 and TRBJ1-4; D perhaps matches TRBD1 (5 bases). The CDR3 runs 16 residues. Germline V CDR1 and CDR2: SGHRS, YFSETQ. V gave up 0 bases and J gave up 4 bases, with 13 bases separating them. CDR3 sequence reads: CASSLALAGINEKLFF. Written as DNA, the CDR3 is TGCGCCAGCAGCTTGGCTTTGGCAGGGATTAATGAAAAACTGTTTTTT.

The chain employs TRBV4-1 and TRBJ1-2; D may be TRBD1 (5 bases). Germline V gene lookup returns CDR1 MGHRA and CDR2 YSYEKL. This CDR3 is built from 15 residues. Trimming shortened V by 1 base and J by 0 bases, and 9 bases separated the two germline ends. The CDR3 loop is CASSQAEGSNYGYTF. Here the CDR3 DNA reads TGCGCCAGCAGCCAAGCGGAGGGGTCTAACTATGGCTACACCTTC.

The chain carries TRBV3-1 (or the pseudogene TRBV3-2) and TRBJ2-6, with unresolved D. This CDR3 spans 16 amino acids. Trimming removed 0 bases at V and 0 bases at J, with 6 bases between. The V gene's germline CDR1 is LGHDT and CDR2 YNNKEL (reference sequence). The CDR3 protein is CASSQDRISGANVLTF. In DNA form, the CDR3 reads TGTGCCAGCAGCCAAGACAGGATCTCTGGGGCCAACGTCCTGACTTTC.

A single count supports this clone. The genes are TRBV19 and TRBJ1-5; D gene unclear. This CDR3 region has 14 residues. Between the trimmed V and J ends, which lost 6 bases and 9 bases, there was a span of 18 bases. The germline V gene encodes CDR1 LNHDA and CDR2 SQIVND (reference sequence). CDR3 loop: CASSLPAPGLPQHF. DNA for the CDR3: TGTGCCAGTAGCTTGCCAGCACCGGGTCTGCCCCAGCATTTT. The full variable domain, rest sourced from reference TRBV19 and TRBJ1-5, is DGGITQSPKYLFRKEGQNVTLSCEQNLNHDAMYWYRQDPGQGLRLIYYSQIVNDFQKGDIAEGYSVSREKKESFPLTVTSAQKNPTAFYLCASSLPAPGLPQHFGDGTRLSIL.

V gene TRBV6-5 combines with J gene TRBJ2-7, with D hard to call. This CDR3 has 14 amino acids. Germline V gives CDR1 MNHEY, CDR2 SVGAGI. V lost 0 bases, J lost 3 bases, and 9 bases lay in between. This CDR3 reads CASSYSSQLYEQYF. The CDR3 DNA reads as TGTGCCAGCAGTTACTCGAGTCAACTCTACGAGCAGTACTTC.

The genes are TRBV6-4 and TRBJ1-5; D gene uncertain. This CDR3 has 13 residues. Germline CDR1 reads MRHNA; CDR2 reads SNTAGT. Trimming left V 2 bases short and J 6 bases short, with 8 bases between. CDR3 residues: CASSDVIGQPQHF. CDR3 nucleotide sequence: TGTGCCAGCAGTGACGTTATCGGTCAGCCCCAGCATTTT.

CDR3 bases: TGTGCCAGCTCACCAGTTAGCGGGAGCCAGGAGACCCAGTACTTC. Its translation: CASSPVSGSQETQYF. V and J are TRBV18 and TRBJ2-5; 9 bases map to TRBD2. Losses at the gene ends were 2 bases for V and 5 bases for J; bases not matched to a gene: 6. This CDR3 comprises 15 residues. Germline lookup yields CDR1 KGHSH and CDR2 LQKENI. The whole variable domain, filled in from reference TRBV18 and TRBJ2-5, reads NAGVMQNPRHLVRRRGQEARLRCSPMKGHSHVYWYRQLPEEGLKFMVYLQKENIIDESGMPKERFSAEFPKEGPSILRIQQVVRGDSAAYFCASSPVSGSQETQYFGPGTRLLVL.

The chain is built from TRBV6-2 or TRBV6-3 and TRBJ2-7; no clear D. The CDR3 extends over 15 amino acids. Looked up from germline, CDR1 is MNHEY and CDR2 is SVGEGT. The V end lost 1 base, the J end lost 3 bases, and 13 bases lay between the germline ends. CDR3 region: CASSYFHASSYEQYF. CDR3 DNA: TGTGCCAGCAGTTACTTCCATGCGAGTAGCTACGAGCAGTACTTC.

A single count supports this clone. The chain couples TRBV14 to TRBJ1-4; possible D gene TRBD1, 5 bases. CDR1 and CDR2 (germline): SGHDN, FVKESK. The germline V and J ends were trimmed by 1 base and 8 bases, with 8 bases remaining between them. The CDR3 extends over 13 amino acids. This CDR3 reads CASSQVNREKLFF. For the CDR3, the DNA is TGTGCCAGCAGCCAAGTGAACAGGGAAAAACTGTTTTTT.

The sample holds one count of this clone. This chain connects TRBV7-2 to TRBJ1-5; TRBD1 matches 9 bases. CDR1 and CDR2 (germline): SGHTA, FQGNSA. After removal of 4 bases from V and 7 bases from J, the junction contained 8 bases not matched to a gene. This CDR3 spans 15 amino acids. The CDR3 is CASSSSGTGTQPQHF. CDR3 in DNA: TGTGCCAGCAGCTCATCCGGGACAGGGACGCAGCCCCAGCATTTT.

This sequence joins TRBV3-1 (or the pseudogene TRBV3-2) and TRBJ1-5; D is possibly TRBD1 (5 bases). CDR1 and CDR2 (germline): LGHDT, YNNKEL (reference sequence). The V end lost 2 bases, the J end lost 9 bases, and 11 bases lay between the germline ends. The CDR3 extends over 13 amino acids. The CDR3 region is CASSQFQGGPQHF. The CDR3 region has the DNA TGTGCCAGCAGCCAATTCCAGGGTGGGCCCCAGCATTTT.

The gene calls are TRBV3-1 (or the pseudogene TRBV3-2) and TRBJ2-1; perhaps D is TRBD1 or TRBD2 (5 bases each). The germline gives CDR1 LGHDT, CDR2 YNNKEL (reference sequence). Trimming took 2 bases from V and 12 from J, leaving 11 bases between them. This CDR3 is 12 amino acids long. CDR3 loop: CASSQSVGPQFF. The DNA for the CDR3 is TGTGCCAGCAGCCAATCTGTGGGACCGCAGTTCTTC.

Here the CDR3 DNA reads TGTGCCAGCAGTTCGTCGGGGGCTCATAACTATGGCTACACCTTC. Residues: CASSSSGAHNYGYTF. The V gene is TRBV28, the J gene TRBJ1-2; D is possibly TRBD1 (6 bases). There are 15 residues in the CDR3. The germline V gene has CDR1 MDHEN and CDR2 SYDVKM. V was shortened by 4 bases and J by 1 base, with 13 bases between the two germline ends.

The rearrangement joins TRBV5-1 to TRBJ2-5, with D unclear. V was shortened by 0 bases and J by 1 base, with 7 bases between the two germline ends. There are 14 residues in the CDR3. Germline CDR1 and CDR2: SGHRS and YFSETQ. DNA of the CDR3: TGCGCCAGCAGCTTGGGGGCAGCCCAAGAGACCCAGTACTTC. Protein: CASSLGAAQETQYF.

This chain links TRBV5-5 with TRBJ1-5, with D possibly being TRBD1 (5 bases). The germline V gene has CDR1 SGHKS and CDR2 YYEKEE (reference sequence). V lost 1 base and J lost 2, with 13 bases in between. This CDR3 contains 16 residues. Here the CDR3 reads CASSLYPRAGNQPQHF. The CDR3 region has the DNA TGTGCCAGCAGCTTGTATCCCAGGGCGGGCAATCAGCCCCAGCATTTT.

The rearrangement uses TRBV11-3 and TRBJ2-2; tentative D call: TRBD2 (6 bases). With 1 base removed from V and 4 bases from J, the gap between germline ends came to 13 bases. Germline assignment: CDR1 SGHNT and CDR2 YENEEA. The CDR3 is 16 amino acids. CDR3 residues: CASSLVLGGRTGELFF. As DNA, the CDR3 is TGTGCCAGCAGCTTAGTATTGGGGGGACGCACCGGGGAGCTGTTTTTT.

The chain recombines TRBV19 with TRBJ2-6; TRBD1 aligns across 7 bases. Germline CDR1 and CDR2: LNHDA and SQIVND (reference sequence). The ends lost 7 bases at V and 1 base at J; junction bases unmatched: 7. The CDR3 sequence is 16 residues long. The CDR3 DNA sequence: TGTGCCAGTACTGGGGACAGACAATCTGGGGCCAACGTCCTGACTTTC. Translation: CASTGDRQSGANVLTF.

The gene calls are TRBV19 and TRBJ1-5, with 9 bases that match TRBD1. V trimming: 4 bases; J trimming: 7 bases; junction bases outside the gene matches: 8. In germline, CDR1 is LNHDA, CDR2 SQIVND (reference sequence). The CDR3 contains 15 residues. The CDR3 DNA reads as TGTGCCAGTAGTACGATACAGGGGGCAAGCCAGCCCCAGCATTTT. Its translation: CASSTIQGASQPQHF.

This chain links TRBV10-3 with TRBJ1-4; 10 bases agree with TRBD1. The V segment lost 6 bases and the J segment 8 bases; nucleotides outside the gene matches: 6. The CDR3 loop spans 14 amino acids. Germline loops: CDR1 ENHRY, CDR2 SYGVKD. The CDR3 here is CAISQDRGREKLFF. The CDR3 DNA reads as TGTGCCATCAGCCAGGACAGGGGGAGGGAAAAACTGTTTTTT.

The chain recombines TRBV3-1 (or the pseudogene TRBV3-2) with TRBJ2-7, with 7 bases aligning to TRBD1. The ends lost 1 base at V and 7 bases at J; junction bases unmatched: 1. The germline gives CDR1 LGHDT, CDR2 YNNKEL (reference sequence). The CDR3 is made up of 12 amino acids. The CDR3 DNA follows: TGTGCCAGCAGCCAAGCGGACAGGGAGCAGTACTTC. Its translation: CASSQADREQYF.

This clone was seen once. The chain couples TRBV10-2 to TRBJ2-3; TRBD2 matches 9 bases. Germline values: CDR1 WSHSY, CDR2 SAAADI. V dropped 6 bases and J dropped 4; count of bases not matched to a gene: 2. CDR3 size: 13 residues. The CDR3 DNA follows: TGCGCCAGCAGAGTAGCGGGGGCAGATACGCAGTATTTT. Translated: CASRVAGADTQYF.

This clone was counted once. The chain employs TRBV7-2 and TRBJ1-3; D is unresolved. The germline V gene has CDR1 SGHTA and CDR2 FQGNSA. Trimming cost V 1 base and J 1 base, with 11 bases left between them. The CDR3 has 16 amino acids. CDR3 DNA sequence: TGTGCCAGCAGCTTAGTGGTAACAGAATCTGGAAACACCATATATTTT. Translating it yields CASSLVVTESGNTIYF.

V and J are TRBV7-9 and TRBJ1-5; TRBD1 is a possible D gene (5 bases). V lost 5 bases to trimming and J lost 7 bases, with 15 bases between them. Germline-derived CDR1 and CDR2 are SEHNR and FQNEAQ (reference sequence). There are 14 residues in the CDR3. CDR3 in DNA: TGTGCCAGCAGCCAGGCAGGGTATGGGCAGCCCCAGCATTTT. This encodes CASSQAGYGQPQHF.